A selection of T cell receptor beta chains follows, all from one sample in a study of radiotherapy plus CTLA-4 blockade in lung cancer. Only in-frame clones appear in the TCRdb table, and some are missing; sequencing was by immunoSEQ multiplex PCR. In the table there are tens of thousands of clones, around three quarters of which are singletons. The sequences come from peripheral blood, collected from a patient treated with radiotherapy plus ipilimumab. The receptors were sampled from a human donor with non-small cell lung cancer who had a complete response to radiotherapy plus ipilimumab. CDR3s include the opening cysteine and the closing phenylalanine or tryptophan. Each record gives: CDR3 length, D gene, V gene, J gene, clone size, CDR3 protein, CDR3 DNA. A D gene is named only where the DNA matches it firmly. Size values are once, few and many counts, or a class for expanded clones, and some rows have none.

length: 15; D: NA; V: TRBV6-5; J: TRBJ2-5; size: NA; CDR3: CASSYSTGMQETQYF; DNA: TGTGCCAGCAGTTACTCGACGGGCATGCAAGAGACCCAGTACTTC
length: 13; D: NA; V: TRBV12-5; J: TRBJ1-3; size: NA; CDR3: CASGSGDRNTIYF; DNA: TGTGCTAGTGGTTCAGGGGATAGAAACACCATATATTTT
length: 14; D: NA; V: TRBV2; J: TRBJ1-2; size: NA; CDR3: CASSVAFPFYGYTF; DNA: TGTGCCAGCAGTGTGGCATTCCCTTTCTATGGCTACACCTTC
length: 13; D: NA; V: TRBV5-1; J: TRBJ2-7; size: NA; CDR3: CASSSKDTYEQYF; DNA: TGCGCCAGCAGCTCGAAGGACACCTACGAGCAGTACTTC
length: 13; D: NA; V: TRBV7-2; J: TRBJ2-4; size: NA; CDR3: CASSPDTKNIQYF; DNA: TGTGCCAGCAGCCCAGACACCAAAAACATTCAGTACTTC
length: 15; D: NA; V: TRBV6-5; J: TRBJ1-6; size: NA; CDR3: CASISGGGGGGSLHF; DNA: TGTGCCAGCATCTCTGGAGGGGGAGGAGGGGGATCCCTCCACTTT
length: 15; D: NA; V: TRBV5-6; J: TRBJ1-2; size: once; CDR3: CASSLKTGPNYGYTF; DNA: TGTGCCAGCAGCTTGAAGACAGGACCTAACTATGGCTACACCTTC
length: 14; D: NA; V: TRBV7-2; J: TRBJ2-1; size: NA; CDR3: CASSLRGFYNEQFF; DNA: TGTGCCAGCAGCTTACGCGGGTTCTACAATGAGCAGTTCTTC
length: 12; D: TRBD1; V: TRBV29-1; J: TRBJ2-5; size: NA; CDR3: CSVGQSQETQYF; DNA: TGCAGCGTGGGACAGTCTCAAGAGACCCAGTACTTC
length: 16; D: NA; V: TRBV18; J: TRBJ1-4; size: NA; CDR3: CASSPQPPVGGEKLFF; DNA: TGTGCCAGCTCACCCCAACCACCCGTGGGGGGAGAAAAACTGTTTTTT
length: 15; D: TRBD1; V: TRBV14; J: TRBJ2-3; size: NA; CDR3: CASSQTGAATDTQYF; DNA: TGTGCCAGCAGCCAAACAGGGGCTGCCACAGATACGCAGTATTTT
length: 15; D: NA; V: TRBV7-9; J: TRBJ1-1; size: NA; CDR3: CASSLLGQTRTEAFF; DNA: TGTGCCAGCAGCTTGCTCGGACAGACGAGGACTGAAGCTTTCTTT
length: 15; D: NA; V: TRBV27; J: TRBJ1-5; size: NA; CDR3: CASSTRGGVGQPQHF; DNA: TGTGCCAGCAGCACTAGGGGGGGAGTGGGCCAGCCCCAGCATTTT
length: 12; D: NA; V: TRBV18; J: TRBJ1-1; size: NA; CDR3: CASSPRNTEAFF; DNA: TGTGCCAGCTCACCGAGGAACACTGAAGCTTTCTTT
length: 16; D: NA; V: TRBV6-5; J: TRBJ2-4; size: NA; CDR3: CASTYSPGMGKNIQYF; DNA: TGTGCCAGCACCTACTCCCCGGGTATGGGCAAAAACATTCAGTACTTC
length: 15; D: TRBD1; V: TRBV9; J: TRBJ1-1; size: NA; CDR3: CASSEGQGGYTEAFF; DNA: TGTGCCAGCAGCGAGGGACAGGGGGGTTACACTGAGGCTTTCTTT
length: 13; D: NA; V: TRBV30; J: TRBJ1-4; size: NA; CDR3: CAWSKGIWGELFF; DNA: TGTGCCTGGAGTAAGGGGATTTGGGGGGAACTGTTTTTT
length: 14; D: NA; V: TRBV19; J: TRBJ1-5; size: NA; CDR3: CASSIDRDNQPQHF; DNA: TGTGCCAGTAGTATAGACAGGGATAATCAGCCCCAGCATTTT
length: 11; D: NA; V: TRBV29-1; J: TRBJ1-2; size: once; CDR3: CSVGNWDGYTF; DNA: TGCAGCGTTGGTAACTGGGATGGCTACACCTTC
length: 15; D: TRBD2; V: TRBV7-2; J: TRBJ2-1; size: NA; CDR3: CASSPGTSIYNEQFF; DNA: TGTGCCAGCAGCCCCGGGACTAGTATTTACAATGAGCAGTTCTTC
length: 20; D: TRBD2; V: TRBV29-1; J: TRBJ2-3; size: once; CDR3: CSVEVRELAGALQSTDTQYF; DNA: TGCAGCGTTGAAGTGAGGGAGCTAGCGGGGGCCCTCCAATCCACAGATACGCAGTATTTT
length: 17; D: NA; V: TRBV7-6; J: TRBJ2-1; size: once; CDR3: CASSPRRGLVVSDEQFF; DNA: TGTGCCAGCAGCCCCCGGAGGGGTCTTGTGGTTAGCGATGAGCAGTTCTTC
length: 14; D: TRBD1; V: TRBV5-4; J: TRBJ2-3; size: NA; CDR3: CASSRQEGADTQYF; DNA: TGTGCCAGCAGCCGTCAAGAGGGGGCGGATACGCAGTATTTT
length: 17; D: NA; V: TRBV18; J: TRBJ2-1; size: NA; CDR3: CASSPFYRVSSYNEQFF; DNA: TGTGCCAGCTCACCATTTTACAGGGTGAGCTCCTACAATGAGCAGTTCTTC
length: 15; D: NA; V: TRBV11-3; J: TRBJ2-1; size: NA; CDR3: CASSLKRQLYNEQFF; DNA: TGTGCCAGCAGCTTAAAGCGACAGTTATACAATGAGCAGTTCTTC
length: 12; D: NA; V: TRBV29-1; J: TRBJ2-7; size: NA; CDR3: CSVWTMGYEQYF; DNA: TGCAGCGTTTGGACAATGGGTTACGAGCAGTACTTC
length: 14; D: NA; V: TRBV19; J: TRBJ2-3; size: NA; CDR3: CASSLSGYTDTQYF; DNA: TGTGCCAGTAGTCTAAGCGGGTACACAGATACGCAGTATTTT
length: 15; D: TRBD2; V: TRBV7-2; J: TRBJ2-1; size: few; CDR3: CASSSTSALNNEQFF; DNA: TGTGCCAGCAGCTCGACTAGCGCCTTAAACAATGAGCAGTTCTTC
length: 13; D: NA; V: TRBV12-5; J: TRBJ1-1; size: many; CDR3: CASGSISGTEAFF; DNA: TGTGCTAGTGGTTCAATCTCTGGCACTGAAGCTTTCTTT
length: 15; D: NA; V: TRBV4-3; J: TRBJ1-2; size: NA; CDR3: CASSPDGGSNYGYTF; DNA: TGCGCCAGCAGCCCAGACGGGGGCTCTAACTATGGCTACACCTTC
length: 17; D: NA; V: TRBV14; J: TRBJ1-5; size: NA; CDR3: CASSQGRGPLGNQPQHF; DNA: TGTGCCAGCAGCCAAGGAAGAGGGCCTCTCGGCAATCAGCCCCAGCATTTT
length: 14; D: NA; V: TRBV2; J: TRBJ2-5; size: NA; CDR3: CASSKQGLGETQYF; DNA: TGTGCCAGCAGTAAACAGGGTCTCGGAGAGACCCAGTACTTC
length: 14; D: NA; V: TRBV18; J: TRBJ2-1; size: NA; CDR3: CASSQGGTYNEQFF; DNA: TGTGCCAGCTCACAAGGCGGGACCTACAATGAGCAGTTCTTC
length: 16; D: NA; V: TRBV5-6; J: TRBJ2-1; size: few; CDR3: CASSLDSGFSYNEQFF; DNA: TGTGCCAGCAGCTTGGATAGCGGCTTCTCCTACAATGAGCAGTTCTTC